Listed below are T cell receptor beta chains from one sample, sequenced in a study of blood T cells in healthy people across ages. Via MiXCR, TCRdb re-called the 5' RACE reads, giving one row per CDR3 protein. The sample holds about 1.4 million distinct CDR3 sequences, approximately 59% seen once. The sequenced sample consisted of blood. The receptor source for this set is a young man in good health. Each CDR3 is given with its conserved first and last residue. Each record gives: CDR3 protein, CDR3 DNA, J gene, CDR3 length, clone size, V gene, D gene. A D gene is named only where the DNA matches it firmly. Clone size appears in some rows only: once, few, many, or a class for an expanded clone.

CDR3: CSVLGTQTYEQYF; DNA: TGCAGCGTCCTCGGGACCCAGACCTACGAGCAGTACTTC; J: TRBJ2-7; length: 13; size: .; V: TRBV29-1; D: .
CDR3: CASSTNEDIAKNIQYF; DNA: TGCGCCAGCAGCACAAACGAAGACATAGCCAAAAACATTCAGTACTTC; J: TRBJ2-4; length: 16; size: .; V: TRBV5-1; D: .
CDR3: CASSMAAGDNEQFF; DNA: TGCGCCAGCAGCATGGCGGCGGGAGACAATGAGCAGTTCTTC; J: TRBJ2-1; length: 14; size: few; V: TRBV4-1; D: TRBD2
CDR3: CASSFRGAYTEAFF; DNA: TGTGCCAGCAGCTTTCGGGGGGCGTACACTGAAGCTTTCTTT; J: TRBJ1-1; length: 14; size: .; V: TRBV11-1; D: .
CDR3: CASSPRVLGQGRNLNEQFF; DNA: TGTGCCAGCAGCCCTAGGGTCCTGGGACAGGGCAGGAACCTCAATGAGCAGTTCTTC; J: TRBJ2-1; length: 19; size: .; V: TRBV7-9; D: TRBD1
CDR3: CASSQHPGQGWDEQFF; DNA: TGCGCCAGCAGCCAACACCCGGGACAGGGGTGGGATGAGCAGTTCTTC; J: TRBJ2-1; length: 16; size: few; V: TRBV4-3; D: TRBD1
CDR3: CASSPLTISDTQYF; DNA: TGCGCCAGCAGCCCCCTGACAATTTCAGATACGCAGTATTTT; J: TRBJ2-3; length: 14; size: once; V: TRBV4-3; D: .
CDR3: CASSEKPSLRETQYF; DNA: TGTGCTAGCAGTGAGAAACCTAGCCTGCGGGAGACCCAGTACTTC; J: TRBJ2-5; length: 15; size: .; V: TRBV6-1; D: .
CDR3: CASSHLSGGEDNEQFF; DNA: TGTGCCAGCAGCCACCTTAGCGGGGGGGAAGACAATGAGCAGTTCTTC; J: TRBJ2-1; length: 16; size: many; V: TRBV4-2; D: TRBD2
CDR3: CSVASRGGQSSYEQYF; DNA: TGCAGCGTTGCCAGCCGGGGGGGACAGAGTAGCTACGAGCAGTACTTC; J: TRBJ2-7; length: 16; size: .; V: TRBV29-1; D: .
CDR3: CSATVLAGGADTQYF; DNA: TGCAGTGCGACCGTTTTAGCGGGGGGTGCAGATACGCAGTATTTT; J: TRBJ2-3; length: 15; size: .; V: TRBV20-1; D: TRBD2
CDR3: CSASRRESYEQYF; DNA: TGCAGTGCTAGTCGGAGGGAGTCATACGAGCAGTACTTC; J: TRBJ2-7; length: 13; size: .; V: TRBV20-1; D: .
CDR3: CASSPPPGQPQHF; DNA: TGCGCCAGCAGCCCACCCCCCGGGCAGCCCCAGCATTTT; J: TRBJ1-5; length: 13; size: .; V: TRBV4-1; D: .
CDR3: CASSLARVGSSYNSPLHF; DNA: TGTGCCAGCAGTTTAGCTAGGGTAGGGAGCTCCTATAATTCACCCCTCCACTTT; J: TRBJ1-6; length: 18; size: .; V: TRBV12-3/TRBV12-4; D: .
CDR3: CASSHQSGGLYEQYF; DNA: TGCGCCAGCAGCCATCAGTCAGGGGGCCTCTACGAGCAGTACTTC; J: TRBJ2-7; length: 15; size: few; V: TRBV4-1; D: TRBD1
CDR3: CASSYLVADNEQFF; DNA: TGTGCCAGCAGTTATCTAGTTGCGGACAATGAGCAGTTCTTC; J: TRBJ2-1; length: 14; size: .; V: TRBV6-2/TRBV6-3; D: .
CDR3: CASSGSGNTEAFF; DNA: TGTGCCAGCAGTGGCTCGGGGAACACTGAAGCTTTCTTT; J: TRBJ1-1; length: 13; size: .; V: TRBV2; D: .
CDR3: CASGLAGAGSNEQYF; DNA: TGTGCCAGCGGACTAGCGGGAGCTGGTAGTAATGAGCAGTACTTC; J: TRBJ2-7; length: 15; size: once; V: TRBV2; D: TRBD2
CDR3: CASSRPGTYEQYF; DNA: TGTGCCAGCAGCAGACCGGGCACCTACGAGCAGTACTTC; J: TRBJ2-7; length: 13; size: .; V: TRBV6-6; D: .
CDR3: CASSPLPSFGQEKLFF; DNA: TGTGCCAGCTCACCACTCCCGTCCTTCGGCCAAGAAAAACTGTTTTTT; J: TRBJ1-4; length: 16; size: .; V: TRBV18; D: .
CDR3: CASSPRRSLYEQYF; DNA: TGCGCCAGCAGCCCCAGACGGAGCTTATACGAGCAGTACTTC; J: TRBJ2-7; length: 14; size: .; V: TRBV4-1; D: .
CDR3: CASSFPTWREVPSYEQYF; DNA: TGTGCCAGCAGCTTCCCTACGTGGCGGGAGGTCCCCTCCTACGAGCAGTACTTC; J: TRBJ2-7; length: 18; size: .; V: TRBV5-8; D: TRBD2
CDR3: CASSEEGQGSSYNEQFF; DNA: TGTGCCAGCAGCGAAGAAGGACAGGGGAGCTCCTACAATGAGCAGTTCTTC; J: TRBJ2-1; length: 17; size: .; V: TRBV7-7; D: TRBD1
CDR3: CASSLLGDRYRSGANVLTF; DNA: TGTGCCAGCAGCTTATTAGGGGACAGGTACCGCTCTGGGGCCAACGTCCTGACTTTC; J: TRBJ2-6; length: 19; size: once; V: TRBV11-2; D: TRBD1
CDR3: CASSPDRGREQYF; DNA: TGTGCCAGCAGCCCGGACAGGGGGCGCGAGCAGTACTTC; J: TRBJ2-7; length: 13; size: few; V: TRBV7-2; D: TRBD1
CDR3: CASSQEGQGAWNYGYTF; DNA: TGTGCCAGCAGCCAAGAGGGACAGGGGGCTTGGAACTATGGCTACACCTTC; J: TRBJ1-2; length: 17; size: few; V: TRBV4-2; D: TRBD1
CDR3: CSALAGAEETQYF; DNA: TGCAGTGCTTTAGCGGGAGCAGAAGAGACCCAGTACTTC; J: TRBJ2-5; length: 13; size: .; V: TRBV20-1; D: TRBD2
CDR3: CAWTPDRNSNQPQHF; DNA: TGTGCCTGGACCCCGGACAGGAATAGCAATCAGCCCCAGCATTTT; J: TRBJ1-5; length: 15; size: .; V: TRBV30; D: TRBD1